Sequencing of this T cell receptor beta chain was carried out in a study of blood T cell repertoires in COVID-19. Study-wide context: The cDNA or gDNA used as material had been derived from T cells, B-cell-depleted T cells, or PBMCs.

Clones were sequenced by immunoSEQ multiplex PCR, and TCRdb holds only the in-frame ones, with some missing. The table shows 200,000 or so clones, with roughly 90% occurring only once. V was clipped by 5 bases and J by 1 base, with 15 bases between them. The germline V gene has CDR1 SEHNR and CDR2 FQNEAQ (reference sequence). The CDR3 has 16 amino acids. The clonotype comes from a man in his 60s who had recovered from COVID-19. J is TRBJ2-4 and V is TRBV7-9; maybe TRBD2 (5 bases). Source material: peripheral blood. This CDR3 is CASSPPPRVAKNIQYF. CDR3 DNA: TGTGCCAGCAGCCCACCGCCGAGGGTTGCCAAAAACATTCAGTACTTC.